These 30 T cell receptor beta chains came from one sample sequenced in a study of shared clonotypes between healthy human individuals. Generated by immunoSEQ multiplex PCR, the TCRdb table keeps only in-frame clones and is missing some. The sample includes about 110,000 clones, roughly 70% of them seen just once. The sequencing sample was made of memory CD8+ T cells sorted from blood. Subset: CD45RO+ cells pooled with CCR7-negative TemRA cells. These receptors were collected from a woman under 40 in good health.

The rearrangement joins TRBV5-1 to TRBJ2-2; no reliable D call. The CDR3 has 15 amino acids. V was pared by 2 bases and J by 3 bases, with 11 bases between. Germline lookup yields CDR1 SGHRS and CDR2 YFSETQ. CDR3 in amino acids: CASSLARGDTGELFF. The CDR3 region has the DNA TGCGCCAGCAGCTTAGCGCGAGGAGACACCGGGGAGCTGTTTTTT.

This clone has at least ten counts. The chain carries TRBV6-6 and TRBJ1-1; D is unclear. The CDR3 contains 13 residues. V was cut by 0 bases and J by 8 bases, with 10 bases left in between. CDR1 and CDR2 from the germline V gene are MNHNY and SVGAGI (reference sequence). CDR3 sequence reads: CASSYSSPGEAFF. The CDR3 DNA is TGTGCCAGCAGTTACTCATCACCAGGAGAAGCTTTCTTT.

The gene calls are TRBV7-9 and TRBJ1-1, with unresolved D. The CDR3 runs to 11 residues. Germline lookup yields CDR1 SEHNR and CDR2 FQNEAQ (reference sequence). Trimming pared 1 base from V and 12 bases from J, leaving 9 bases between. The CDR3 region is CASSLDALPFF. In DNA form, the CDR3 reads TGTGCCAGCAGCTTAGACGCTCTCCCTTTCTTT. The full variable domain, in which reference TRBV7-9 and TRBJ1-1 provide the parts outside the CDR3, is DTGVSQNPRHKITKRGQNVTFRCDPISEHNRLYWYRQTLGQGPEFLTYFQNEAQLEKSRLLSDRFSAERPKGSFSTLEIQRTEQGDSAMYLCASSLDALPFFGQGTRLTVV.

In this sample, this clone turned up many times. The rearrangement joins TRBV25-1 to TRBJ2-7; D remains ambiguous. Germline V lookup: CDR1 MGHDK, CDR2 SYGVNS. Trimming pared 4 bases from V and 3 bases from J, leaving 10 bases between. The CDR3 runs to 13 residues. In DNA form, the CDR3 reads TGTGCCAGCAGTGGGCACACCCACTACGAGCAGTACTTC. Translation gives CASSGHTHYEQYF.

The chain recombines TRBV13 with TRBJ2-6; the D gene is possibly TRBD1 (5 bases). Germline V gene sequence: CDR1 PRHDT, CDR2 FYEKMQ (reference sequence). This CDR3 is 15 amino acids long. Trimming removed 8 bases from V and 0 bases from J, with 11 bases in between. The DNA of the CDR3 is TGTGCCAGCGGTTGGGGCTACTCTGGGGCCAACGTCCTGACTTTC. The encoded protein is CASGWGYSGANVLTF.

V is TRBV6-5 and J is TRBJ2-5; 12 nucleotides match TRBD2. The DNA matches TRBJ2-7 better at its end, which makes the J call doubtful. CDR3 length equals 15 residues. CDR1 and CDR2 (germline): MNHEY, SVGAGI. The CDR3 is CASSYSGLAGYEQYF. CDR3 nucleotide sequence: TGTGCCAGCAGTTACTCTGGACTAGCGGGATACGAGCAGTACTTC.

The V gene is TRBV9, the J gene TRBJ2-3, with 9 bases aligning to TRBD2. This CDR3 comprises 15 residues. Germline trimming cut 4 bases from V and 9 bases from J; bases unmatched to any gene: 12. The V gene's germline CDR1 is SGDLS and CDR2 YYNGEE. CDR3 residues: CASSLSPASGNTQYF. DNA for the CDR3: TGTGCCAGCAGCCTAAGCCCCGCTAGCGGGAACACGCAGTATTTT.

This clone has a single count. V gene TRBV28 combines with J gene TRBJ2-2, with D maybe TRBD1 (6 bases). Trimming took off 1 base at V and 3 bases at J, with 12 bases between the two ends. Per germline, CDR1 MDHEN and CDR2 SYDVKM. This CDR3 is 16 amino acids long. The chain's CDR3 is CASSLYLDSYTGELFF. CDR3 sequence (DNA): TGTGCCAGCAGTTTATACTTGGACAGCTACACCGGGGAGCTGTTTTTT.

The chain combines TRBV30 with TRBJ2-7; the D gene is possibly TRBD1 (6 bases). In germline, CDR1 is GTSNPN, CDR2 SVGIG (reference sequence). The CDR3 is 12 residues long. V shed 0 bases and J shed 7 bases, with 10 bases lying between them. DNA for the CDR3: TGTGCCTGGAGTGTCCAGGGGCTTGAGCAGTACTTC. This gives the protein CAWSVQGLEQYF.

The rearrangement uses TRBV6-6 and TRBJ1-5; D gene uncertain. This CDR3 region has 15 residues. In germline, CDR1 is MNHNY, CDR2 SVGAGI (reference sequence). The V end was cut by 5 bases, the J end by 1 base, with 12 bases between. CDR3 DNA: TGTGCCAGCAGTGCTCTTCAAGGAAGCAATCAGCCCCAGCATTTT. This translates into CASSALQGSNQPQHF.

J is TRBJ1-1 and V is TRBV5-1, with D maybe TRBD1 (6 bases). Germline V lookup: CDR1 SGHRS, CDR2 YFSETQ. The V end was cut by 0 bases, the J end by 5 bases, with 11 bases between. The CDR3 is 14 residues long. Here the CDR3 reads CASSLVRRGTEAFF. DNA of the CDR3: TGCGCCAGCAGCTTGGTAAGGAGGGGGACTGAAGCTTTCTTT. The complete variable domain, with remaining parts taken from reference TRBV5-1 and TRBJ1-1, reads KAGVTQTPRYLIKTRGQQVTLSCSPISGHRSVSWYQQTPGQGLQFLFEYFSETQRNKGNFPGRFSGRQFSNSRSEMNVSTLELGDSALYLCASSLVRRGTEAFFGQGTRLTVV.

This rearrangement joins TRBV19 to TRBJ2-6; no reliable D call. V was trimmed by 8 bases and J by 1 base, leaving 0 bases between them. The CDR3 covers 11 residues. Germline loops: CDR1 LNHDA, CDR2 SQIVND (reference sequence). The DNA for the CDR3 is TGTGCCAGTTCTGGGGCCAACGTCCTGACTTTC. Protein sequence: CASSGANVLTF. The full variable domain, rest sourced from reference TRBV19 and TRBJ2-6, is DGGITQSPKYLFRKEGQNVTLSCEQNLNHDAMYWYRQDPGQGLRLIYYSQIVNDFQKGDIAEGYSVSREKKESFPLTVTSAQKNPTAFYLCASSGANVLTFGAGSRLTVL.

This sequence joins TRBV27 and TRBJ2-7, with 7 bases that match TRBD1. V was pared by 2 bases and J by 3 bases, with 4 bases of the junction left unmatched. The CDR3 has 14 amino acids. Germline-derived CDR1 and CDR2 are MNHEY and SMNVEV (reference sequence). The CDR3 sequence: CASSLGTDGYEQYF. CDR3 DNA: TGTGCCAGCAGTTTAGGGACAGACGGCTACGAGCAGTACTTC.

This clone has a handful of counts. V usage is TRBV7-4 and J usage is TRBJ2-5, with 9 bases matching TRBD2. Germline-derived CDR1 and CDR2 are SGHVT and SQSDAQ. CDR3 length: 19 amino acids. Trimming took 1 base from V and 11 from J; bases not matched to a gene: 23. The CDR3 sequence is CASSLDLWLAGSPAGEQYF. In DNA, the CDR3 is TGTGCCAGCAGCTTAGATCTGTGGCTAGCGGGATCCCCCGCCGGAGAGCAGTACTTC. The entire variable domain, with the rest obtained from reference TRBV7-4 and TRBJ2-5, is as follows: GAGVSQSPRYKVAKRGRDVALRCDSISGHVTLYWYRQTLGQGSEVLTYSQSDAQRDKSGRPSGRFSAERPERSVSTLKIQRTEQGDSAVYLCASSLDLWLAGSPAGEQYFGPGTRLLVL.

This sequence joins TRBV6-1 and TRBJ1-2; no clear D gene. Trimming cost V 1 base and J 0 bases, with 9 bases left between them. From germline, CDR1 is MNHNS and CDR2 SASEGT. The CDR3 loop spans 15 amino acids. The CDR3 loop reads CASSEDEVPNYGYTF. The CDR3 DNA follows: TGTGCCAGCAGTGAAGACGAGGTCCCTAACTATGGCTACACCTTC.

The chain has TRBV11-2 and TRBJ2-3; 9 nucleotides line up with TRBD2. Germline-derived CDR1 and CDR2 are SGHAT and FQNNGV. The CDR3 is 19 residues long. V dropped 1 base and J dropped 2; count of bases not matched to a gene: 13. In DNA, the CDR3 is TGTGCCAGCAGCTTAGTACTTGGTGCTAGCGGGACCATCACAGATACGCAGTATTTT. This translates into CASSLVLGASGTITDTQYF.

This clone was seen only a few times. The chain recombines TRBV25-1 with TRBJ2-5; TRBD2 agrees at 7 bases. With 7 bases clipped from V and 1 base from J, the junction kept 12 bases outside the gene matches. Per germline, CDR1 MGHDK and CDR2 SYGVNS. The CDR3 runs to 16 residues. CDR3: CASTYGGSWSQETQYF. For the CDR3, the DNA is TGTGCCAGCACCTACGGGGGGTCTTGGAGCCAAGAGACCCAGTACTTC.

The CDR3 here is CASSPMTSGRAKYEQYF. CDR3 nucleotide sequence: TGCGCCAGCAGCCCAATGACTAGCGGGAGGGCCAAGTACGAGCAGTACTTC. The chain carries TRBV4-1 and TRBJ2-7, with 14 bases matching TRBD2. Germline CDR1 is MGHRA and CDR2 is YSYEKL. CDR3 length: 17 amino acids. V lost 4 bases, J lost 4 bases, and 9 bases stayed unmatched.

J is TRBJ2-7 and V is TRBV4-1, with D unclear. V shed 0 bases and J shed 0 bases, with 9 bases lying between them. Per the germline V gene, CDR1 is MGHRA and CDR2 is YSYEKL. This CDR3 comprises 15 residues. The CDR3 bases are TGCGCCAGCAGCCAAGATGCCAGGTTCTCCTACGAGCAGTACTTC. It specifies CASSQDARFSYEQYF.

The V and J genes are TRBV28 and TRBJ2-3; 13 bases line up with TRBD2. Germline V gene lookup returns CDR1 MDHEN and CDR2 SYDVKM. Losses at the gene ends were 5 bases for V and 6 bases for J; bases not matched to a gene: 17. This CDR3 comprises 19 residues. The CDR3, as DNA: TGTGCCAGCAGTCACTCCCTCCGTACTAGCGGGAGGGTCTGGGATACGCAGTATTTT. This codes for CASSHSLRTSGRVWDTQYF.

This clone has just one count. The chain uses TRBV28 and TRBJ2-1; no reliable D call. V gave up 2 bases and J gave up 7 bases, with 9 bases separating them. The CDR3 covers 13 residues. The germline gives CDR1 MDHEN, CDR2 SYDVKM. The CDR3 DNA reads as TGTGCCAGCAGTTTACCGGTGGTAAATGAGCAGTTCTTC. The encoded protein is CASSLPVVNEQFF.

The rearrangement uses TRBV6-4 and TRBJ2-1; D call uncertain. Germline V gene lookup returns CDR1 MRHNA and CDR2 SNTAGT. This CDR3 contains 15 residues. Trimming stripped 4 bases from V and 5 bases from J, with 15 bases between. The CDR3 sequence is CASSVGSGGHNEQFF. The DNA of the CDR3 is TGTGCCAGCAGTGTAGGCTCGGGCGGCCACAATGAGCAGTTCTTC.

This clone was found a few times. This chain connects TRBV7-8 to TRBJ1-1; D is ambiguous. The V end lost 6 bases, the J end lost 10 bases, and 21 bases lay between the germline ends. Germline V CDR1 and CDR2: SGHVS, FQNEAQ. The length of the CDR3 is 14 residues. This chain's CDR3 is CASREIGILAGAFF. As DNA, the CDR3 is TGTGCCAGCAGGGAGATAGGCATTTTGGCCGGAGCTTTCTTT. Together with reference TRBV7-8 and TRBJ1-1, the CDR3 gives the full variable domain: GAGVSQSPRYKVAKRGQDVALRCDPISGHVSLFWYQQALGQGPEFLTYFQNEAQLDKSGLPSDRFFAERPEGSVSTLKIQRTQQEDSAVYLCASREIGILAGAFFGQGTRLTVV.

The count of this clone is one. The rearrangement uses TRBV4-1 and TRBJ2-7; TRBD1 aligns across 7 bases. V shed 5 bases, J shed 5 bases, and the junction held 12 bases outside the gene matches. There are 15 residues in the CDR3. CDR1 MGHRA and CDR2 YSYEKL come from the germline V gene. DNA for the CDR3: TGCGCCAGCAGCACGTGTGATGAGGGGGCCCACGAGCAGTACTTC. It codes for CASSTCDEGAHEQYF.

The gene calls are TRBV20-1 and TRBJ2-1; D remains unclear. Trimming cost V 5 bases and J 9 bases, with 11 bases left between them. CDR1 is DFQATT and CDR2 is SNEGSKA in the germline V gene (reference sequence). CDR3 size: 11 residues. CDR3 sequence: CSAGPRREQFF. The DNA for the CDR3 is TGCAGTGCTGGACCTAGGCGTGAGCAGTTCTTC.

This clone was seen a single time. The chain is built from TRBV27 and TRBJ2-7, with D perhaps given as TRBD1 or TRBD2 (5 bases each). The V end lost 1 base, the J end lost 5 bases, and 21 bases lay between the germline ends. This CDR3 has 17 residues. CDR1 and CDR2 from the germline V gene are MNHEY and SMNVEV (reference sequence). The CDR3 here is CASSLYPGTLDRHEQYF. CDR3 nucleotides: TGTGCCAGCAGTTTATACCCAGGGACGCTTGATCGGCACGAGCAGTACTTC.

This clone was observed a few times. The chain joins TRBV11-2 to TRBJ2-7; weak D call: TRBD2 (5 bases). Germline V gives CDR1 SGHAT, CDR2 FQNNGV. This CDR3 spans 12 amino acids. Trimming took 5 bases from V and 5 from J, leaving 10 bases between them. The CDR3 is CASSHGLDEQYF. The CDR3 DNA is TGTGCCAGCAGCCACGGACTGGACGAGCAGTACTTC.

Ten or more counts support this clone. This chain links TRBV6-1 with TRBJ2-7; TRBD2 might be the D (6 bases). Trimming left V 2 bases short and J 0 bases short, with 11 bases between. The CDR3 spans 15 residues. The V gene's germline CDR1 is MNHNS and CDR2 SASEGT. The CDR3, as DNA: TGTGCCAGCAGTGAACCGGGGGAGTACTCCTACGAGCAGTACTTC. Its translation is CASSEPGEYSYEQYF.

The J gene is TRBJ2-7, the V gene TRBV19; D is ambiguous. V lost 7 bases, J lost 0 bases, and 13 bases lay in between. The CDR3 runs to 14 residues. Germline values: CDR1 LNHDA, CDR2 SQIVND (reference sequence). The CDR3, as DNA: TGTGCCAGTAAACGTTCTGCAGCCTCCTACGAGCAGTACTTC. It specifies CASKRSAASYEQYF.

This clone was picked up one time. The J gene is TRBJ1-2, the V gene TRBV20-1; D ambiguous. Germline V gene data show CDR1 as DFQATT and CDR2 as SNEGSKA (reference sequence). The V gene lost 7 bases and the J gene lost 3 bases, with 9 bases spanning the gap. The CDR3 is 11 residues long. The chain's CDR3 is CSGTAYYGYTF. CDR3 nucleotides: TGCAGTGGAACAGCTTACTATGGCTACACCTTC.